This T cell receptor (beta chain) was sequenced during a study of blood T cell repertoires in COVID-19. Study in general: Whether acute or convalescent, the COVID-19 samples came from the United States, Italy and Spain. T cells, B-cell-depleted T cells, or PBMCs supplied cDNA or gDNA.

V trimming: 4 bases; J trimming: 4 bases; junction bases outside the gene matches: 7. CDR1 is ENHRY and CDR2 is SYGVKD in the germline V gene. The length of the CDR3 is 14 residues. Authors' processing steps: Using reference gene primer amplification, nucleated cell counts were estimated. TCRdb keeps only in-frame clones here, not all; method: immunoSEQ multiplex PCR. The V and J calls and clone size were taken over from that table, and D and trimming were inferred from the DNA. Here the sample spans about 45,000 clones, 69% being singletons. The chain carries TRBV10-3 and TRBJ2-7; 7 bases agree with TRBD2. This receptor was identified in a man of 80 years or more with acute or convalescent COVID-19. Sequencing input: peripheral blood. The CDR3 loop reads CAISVASGAYEQYF. The DNA for the CDR3 is TGTGCCATCAGTGTGGCTAGCGGTGCTTACGAGCAGTACTTC.